These T cell receptor beta chains were read from a single sample in a study of blood T cell repertoires in COVID-19. Sequencing used immunoSEQ multiplex PCR; TCRdb keeps in-frame clones, though not all of them. The table has around 300,000 clones, approximately 91% seen once. The sequenced sample was peripheral blood. Source of these receptors: a woman aged 25 to 45 with COVID-19, enrolled during active disease. Both conserved end residues are part of each CDR3. A D gene is named only where the DNA matches it firmly. Clone size is not always given. Where it is, it says once, few, many or a class for expanded clones.

j_call d_call clone_size v_call cdr3_aa cdr3_nt
TRBJ1-5 . . TRBV28 CASSYSYTPQHF TGTGCCAGCAGTTATAGTTATACCCCCCAGCATTTT
TRBJ1-1 . . TRBV6-6 CASSYRRGDTEAFF TGTGCCAGCAGTTATCGACGGGGTGACACTGAAGCTTTCTTT
TRBJ2-2 TRBD2 . TRBV4-1 CASSQGGLAGVGTGELFF TGCGCCAGCAGCCAAGGGGGACTAGCGGGAGTAGGGACCGGGGAGCTGTTTTTT
TRBJ1-2 . once TRBV2 CASSTQGFGGYTF TGTGCCAGCAGTACACAGGGATTTGGTGGCTACACCTTC
TRBJ2-7 . . TRBV10-3 CAISETGFEQYF TGTGCCATCAGTGAGACAGGGTTCGAGCAGTACTTC
TRBJ2-5 TRBD1 . TRBV5-1 CASSTGQGQETQYF TGCGCCAGCAGCACCGGACAGGGCCAGGAGACCCAGTACTTC
TRBJ1-5 . . TRBV28 CASGLLGYGNGGDQPQHF TGTGCCAGCGGCCTCCTAGGGTACGGGAACGGCGGCGATCAGCCCCAGCATTTT
TRBJ2-1 . . TRBV11-2 CASSLGPARPYNEQFF TGTGCCAGCAGCTTAGGCCCGGCTAGACCCTACAATGAGCAGTTCTTC
TRBJ1-1 . . TRBV5-6 CASSLETEERTEAFF TGTGCCAGCAGCTTGGAGACAGAAGAACGCACTGAAGCTTTCTTT
TRBJ2-2 . . TRBV14 CASSQLASTGELFF TGTGCCAGCAGCCAACTAGCCTCCACCGGGGAGCTGTTTTTT
TRBJ1-3 TRBD1 . TRBV19 CASWTGALSGNTIYF TGTGCCAGCTGGACAGGGGCCCTCTCTGGAAACACCATATATTTT
TRBJ1-6 TRBD1 . TRBV19 CASTPTGGSPLHF TGTGCCAGTACTCCGACAGGGGGGTCACCCCTCCACTTT
TRBJ1-2 TRBD1 . TRBV11-2 CASSLGGNYGYTF TGTGCCAGCAGCCTAGGGGGCAACTATGGCTACACCTTC
TRBJ2-1 TRBD2 . TRBV27 CASSSLWASGSSYNEQFF TGTGCCAGCAGTTCCCTCTGGGCTAGCGGGAGCTCCTACAATGAGCAGTTCTTC
TRBJ1-1 . . TRBV6-6 CASSYLGGGWNTEAFF TGTGCCAGCAGTTACCTTGGTGGCGGTTGGAACACTGAAGCTTTCTTT
TRBJ2-1 TRBD2 . TRBV19 CASSPLSGRSYNEQFF TGTGCCAGTAGTCCGCTAAGCGGGAGATCCTACAATGAGCAGTTCTTC
TRBJ1-2 . . TRBV29-1 CSVGGGYGYTF TGCAGCGTTGGAGGGGGCTATGGCTACACCTTC
TRBJ2-1 TRBD2 . TRBV27 CASSSGLAGVGGEQFF TGTGCCAGCAGTTCAGGACTAGCGGGGGTGGGGGGTGAGCAGTTCTTC
TRBJ1-1 TRBD1 . TRBV24-1 CATRGTDRVNTEAFF TGTGCCACCAGGGGGACTGACAGGGTGAACACTGAAGCTTTCTTT
TRBJ2-3 . . TRBV2 CASTRDITDTQYF TGTGCCAGCACAAGGGACATCACAGATACGCAGTATTTT
TRBJ1-1 TRBD1 . TRBV27 CASSFENRGLDEAFF TGTGCCAGCAGTTTCGAGAACAGGGGGCTGGATGAAGCTTTCTTT
TRBJ2-1 . . TRBV6-5 CASTLGSAYNEQFF TGTGCCAGCACCCTCGGGAGTGCCTACAATGAGCAGTTCTTC
TRBJ2-2 TRBD1 once TRBV15 CATSPRTGAGELFF TGTGCCACCTCGCCGCGGACAGGGGCCGGGGAGCTGTTTTTT
TRBJ2-3 TRBD2 . TRBV24-1 CATRTPPLNSGLAGVGCTDTQYF TGTGCCACCAGAACTCCCCCTCTCAACTCGGGACTAGCGGGAGTTGGGTGCACAGATACGCAGTATTTT
TRBJ2-3 TRBD2 once TRBV24-1 CATSDLAGGEDTQYF TGTGCCACCAGTGATTTGGCGGGAGGGGAAGATACGCAGTATTTT
TRBJ2-3 . . TRBV3-1/TRBV3-2 CASSQPDTYTDTQYF TGTGCCAGCAGCCAGCCGGACACTTACACAGATACGCAGTATTTT
TRBJ2-1 . . TRBV20-1 CSASGRDEQFF TGCAGTGCTAGTGGACGGGATGAGCAGTTCTTC
TRBJ2-1 TRBD1 . TRBV3-1/TRBV3-2 CASTRDRASYNEQFF TGTGCCAGCACCCGGGACAGGGCCTCCTACAATGAGCAGTTCTTC
TRBJ1-3 . . TRBV15 CATSRDKIGGTSGNTIYF TGTGCCACCAGCAGAGATAAGATCGGCGGAACCTCTGGAAACACCATATATTTT
TRBJ1-2 . . TRBV19 CASQPSNRGGYTF TGTGCCAGCCAACCGTCCAACCGGGGTGGCTACACCTTC
TRBJ2-7 . . TRBV30 CAWSVVGAERGEQYF TGTGCCTGGAGTGTAGTAGGGGCCGAGAGAGGCGAGCAGTACTTC
TRBJ1-1 TRBD1 . TRBV7-9 CASSPELRGAEAFF TGTGCCAGCAGCCCGGAGCTCAGGGGGGCTGAAGCTTTCTTT
TRBJ1-1 . . TRBV7-2 CASSVGEGTEAFF TGTGCCAGCAGCGTCGGGGAGGGCACTGAAGCTTTCTTT
TRBJ2-1 TRBD2 . TRBV11-2 CASSHRSSGGSSYNEQFF TGTGCCAGCAGCCACCGGTCTAGCGGGGGAAGCTCCTACAATGAGCAGTTCTTC
TRBJ1-1 . many TRBV2 CASSVSGGTGEAFF TGTGCCAGCAGTGTCTCCGGGGGGACTGGTGAAGCTTTCTTT
TRBJ1-2 . . TRBV3-1/TRBV3-2 CASSQDTVQGAYGYTF TGTGCCAGCAGCCAAGATACGGTACAGGGCGCCTATGGCTACACCTTC
TRBJ1-3 . . TRBV28 CASSLFLQGHSGNTIYF TGTGCCAGCAGTCTATTTCTACAGGGTCACTCTGGAAACACCATATATTTT
TRBJ2-3 . . TRBV25-1 CASSEETGKDTQYF TGTGCCAGCAGTGAAGAAACAGGGAAAGATACGCAGTATTTT
TRBJ2-2 TRBD1 . TRBV19 CASSIVTGGEDGELFF TGTGCCAGTAGTATAGTGACAGGGGGCGAGGACGGGGAGCTGTTTTTT
TRBJ1-4 . . TRBV21-1 CASSKAKYRGNNEKLFF TGTGCCAGCAGCAAGGCGAAATACAGGGGGAATAATGAAAAACTGTTTTTT
TRBJ2-5 TRBD1 . TRBV2 CVLGGQGAGTQYF TGTGTCCTAGGTGGACAGGGGGCCGGGACCCAGTACTTC
TRBJ1-2 . . TRBV6-2/TRBV6-3 CASSYSFRGSGYGYTF TGTGCCAGCAGTTACTCGTTCCGGGGTTCGGGCTATGGCTACACCTTC
TRBJ1-5 TRBD1 . TRBV12-3/TRBV12-4 CASRGQGGPQHF TGTGCCAGCAGGGGACAGGGAGGGCCCCAGCATTTT
TRBJ2-1 . . TRBV28 CASTNDKPLYNEQFF TGTGCCAGCACCAACGACAAGCCCCTCTACAATGAGCAGTTCTTC
TRBJ2-1 . . TRBV29-1 CSVEVQGWDEQFF TGCAGCGTTGAAGTCCAGGGGTGGGATGAGCAGTTCTTC
TRBJ1-1 TRBD1 . TRBV5-1 CASSTTGTDNTEAFF TGCGCCAGCAGCACGACCGGGACAGACAACACTGAAGCTTTCTTT
TRBJ2-5 . . TRBV29-1 CSVPVLQETQYF TGCAGCGTTCCAGTACTACAAGAGACCCAGTACTTC
TRBJ2-2 . once TRBV2 CASTLFSGTGELFF TGTGCCAGCACTCTCTTTTCGGGCACCGGGGAGCTGTTTTTT